These T cell receptor beta chains were read from a single sample in a study of cytomegalovirus exposure and HLA in healthy donors. Clones were sequenced by immunoSEQ multiplex PCR, and TCRdb holds only the in-frame ones, with some missing. The sample consists of approximately 110,000 clones, approximately 72% of them appearing once. What was sequenced was PBMCs. These receptors originate from a middle-aged woman in good health and CMV-seropositive. CDR3s include the opening cysteine and the closing phenylalanine or tryptophan. D genes are given only for firm matches. Clone sizes are given selectively: once, few, many, or a class where the clone is expanded.

clone size	D gene	V gene	J gene	CDR3 DNA	CDR3 protein
.	TRBD1	TRBV27	TRBJ1-2	TGTGCCAGCGGCATCCGGGACAGAAACTATGGCTACACCTTC	CASGIRDRNYGYTF
.	.	TRBV9	TRBJ2-1	TGTGCCAGTACCTCAGGGGTGTGGGGTGAGCAGTTCTTC	CASTSGVWGEQFF
.	.	TRBV9	TRBJ2-7	TGTGCCAGCAGCGTAGAGGACAGTATCTACGAGCAGTACTTC	CASSVEDSIYEQYF
.	TRBD1	TRBV5-1	TRBJ1-1	TGCGCCAGCAGCTCTCTGACAGGGGGGAACACTGAAGCTTTCTTT	CASSSLTGGNTEAFF
.	.	TRBV5-4	TRBJ2-7	TGTGCCAGCAGCTTGGGCAGGGACTACGAGCAGTACTTC	CASSLGRDYEQYF
.	TRBD1	TRBV18	TRBJ2-6	TGTGCCAGCTCACCCGGGACAGCTGGGGCCAACGTCCTGACTTTC	CASSPGTAGANVLTF
.	TRBD1	TRBV5-4	TRBJ1-3	TGTGCCAGCAGCACCGCGACAGGGCTTGGAAACACCATATATTTT	CASSTATGLGNTIYF
.	.	TRBV9	TRBJ2-3	TGTGCCAGCGGGGGGGCCGATCATACGCAGTATTTT	CASGGADHTQYF
.	TRBD2	TRBV5-4	TRBJ2-5	TGTGCCAGCAGCTGGGAGGGCATTTCTAAGGGGACCCAGTACTTC	CASSWEGISKGTQYF
.	TRBD1	TRBV29-1	TRBJ2-7	TGCAGCGTTGAAGTACCCTGGACAGGGGACCACTACGAGCAGTACTTC	CSVEVPWTGDHYEQYF
few	TRBD1	TRBV19	TRBJ2-2	TGTGCCAGTAATCAGGGGGCGAGTACCGGGGAGCTGTTTTTT	CASNQGASTGELFF
.	.	TRBV19	TRBJ1-2	TGTGCCAGTAGACAAGATTATGGCTACACCTTC	CASRQDYGYTF
.	.	TRBV6-5	TRBJ1-2	TGTGCCAGCAGTGGAGATGTTGAATATGGCTACACCTTC	CASSGDVEYGYTF
.	TRBD1	TRBV5-4	TRBJ1-6	TGTGCCAGCAGCTCATTAACAGGGGATTCACCCCTCCACTTT	CASSSLTGDSPLHF
.	.	TRBV4-1	TRBJ2-4	TGCGCCAGCAGCCAAGAATCTCCCGAGGCGGCCAAAAACATTCAGTACTTC	CASSQESPEAAKNIQYF
.	.	TRBV5-1	TRBJ1-2	TGCGCCAGCAGCATGAGGGAGAACTATGGCTACACCTTC	CASSMRENYGYTF
.	.	TRBV6-5	TRBJ1-5	TGTGCCAGCAGCCCCGGACAGTCCAATCAGCCCCAGCATTTT	CASSPGQSNQPQHF
.	.	TRBV25-1	TRBJ2-7	TGTGCCAGCAGTGAACGGGACTACGAGCAGTACTTC	CASSERDYEQYF
.	.	TRBV6-1	TRBJ1-6	TGTGCCAGCAGGGCCCTTTGGGTTGAGGAGTCACCCCTCCACTTT	CASRALWVEESPLHF
few	.	TRBV19	TRBJ2-1	TGTGCCACCCTAGGGGGGGGTCGGGATAATGAGCAGTTCTTC	CATLGGGRDNEQFF
few	.	TRBV10-2	TRBJ2-7	TGCGCCAGCAGTGCTTCGAGGAGCTCCTACGAGCAGTACTTC	CASSASRSSYEQYF
few	TRBD1	TRBV15	TRBJ1-1	TGTGCCACCAGCGAAGGGACAGCCACCACTGAAGCTTTCTTT	CATSEGTATTEAFF
.	TRBD2	TRBV6-6	TRBJ2-5	TGTGCCAGCAGACGACGGACTAGCGGGGGACAAGAGACCCAGTACTTC	CASRRRTSGGQETQYF
.	.	TRBV11-2	TRBJ1-6	TGTGCCAGCAGCTTTAGCGGGGGCGCGAGGAATTCACCCCTCCACTTT	CASSFSGGARNSPLHF
.	TRBD1	TRBV5-1	TRBJ1-2	TGCGCCAGCCTTCGCGGGACAGGGGGTGATCCAGGTGGCTACACCTTC	CASLRGTGGDPGGYTF
.	.	TRBV5-1	TRBJ1-2	TGCGCCAGCAGCTTGGAAGCAGGGAGGAGCTATGGCTACACCTTC	CASSLEAGRSYGYTF
.	.	TRBV5-1	TRBJ1-1	TGCGCCAGCAGCTTGAACAGTATCAACACTGAAGCTTTCTTT	CASSLNSINTEAFF
.	TRBD1	TRBV6-5	TRBJ2-7	TGTGCCAGCAGTTACGGACAGGGGAGGCGCGAGCAGTACTTC	CASSYGQGRREQYF
.	.	TRBV9	TRBJ1-4	TGTGCCAGCAGCGAAAGCGGGGGGAATGAAAAACTGTTTTTT	CASSESGGNEKLFF
.	TRBD2	TRBV6-5	TRBJ2-1	TGTGCCAGCAATTTAGCGGGGGGGGGCAATGAGCAGTTCTTC	CASNLAGGGNEQFF
few	TRBD2	TRBV6-5	TRBJ2-5	TGTGCCAGCAGTCGAGGACTAGCGGGGCAAGAGACCCAGTACTTC	CASSRGLAGQETQYF
.	.	TRBV5-1	TRBJ1-4	TGCGCCAGCAGCTTTACAGGGCCCCAGTATGAAAAACTGTTTTTT	CASSFTGPQYEKLFF
few	TRBD1	TRBV5-6	TRBJ1-2	TGTGCCAGCAGCTTGGCACAGGGGTGGTACACCTTC	CASSLAQGWYTF
.	TRBD2	TRBV11-2	TRBJ2-7	TGTGCCAGCACCCGCCCAGCTAGCGGGGGCTACGAGCAGTACTTC	CASTRPASGGYEQYF
few	TRBD1	TRBV2	TRBJ1-1	TGTGCCAGCAGTTATACAGGGGGGAACACTGAAGCTTTCTTT	CASSYTGGNTEAFF
.	TRBD1	TRBV7-2	TRBJ1-1	TGTGCCAGCAGCCGCATGATCACAGGGGGAGGGACTGAAGCTTTCTTT	CASSRMITGGGTEAFF
.	TRBD1	TRBV7-9	TRBJ2-3	TGTGCCAGCAGCTCACAGGGGGCGATAGCAGATACGCAGTATTTT	CASSSQGAIADTQYF
.	TRBD2	TRBV7-6	TRBJ2-5	TGTGCCAGCAGCTCCCGACTAGCGGGGGGGTCAGAGACCCAGTACTTC	CASSSRLAGGSETQYF
.	TRBD1	TRBV10-1	TRBJ1-1	TGCGCCAGCAGTTCCAAAGACCGGGACAGGAGCCCTGAAGCTTTCTTT	CASSSKDRDRSPEAFF
.	TRBD1	TRBV18	TRBJ1-6	TGTGCCAGCTCGTCAGGGGGCGACGATTCACCCCTCCACTTT	CASSSGGDDSPLHF